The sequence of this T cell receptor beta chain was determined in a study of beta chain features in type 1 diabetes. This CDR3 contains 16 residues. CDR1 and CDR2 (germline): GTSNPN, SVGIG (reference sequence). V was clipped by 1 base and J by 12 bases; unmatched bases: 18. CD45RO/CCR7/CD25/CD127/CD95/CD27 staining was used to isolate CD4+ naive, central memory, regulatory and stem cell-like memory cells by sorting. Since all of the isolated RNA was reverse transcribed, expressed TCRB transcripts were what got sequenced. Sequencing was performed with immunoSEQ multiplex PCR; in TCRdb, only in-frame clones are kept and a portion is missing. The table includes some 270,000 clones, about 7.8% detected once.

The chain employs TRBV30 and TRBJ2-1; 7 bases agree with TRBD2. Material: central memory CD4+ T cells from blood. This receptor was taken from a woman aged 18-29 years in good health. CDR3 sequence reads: CAWSEPTGTTAGGQFF. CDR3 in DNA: TGTGCCTGGAGTGAACCAACCGGGACTACGGCTGGGGGGCAGTTCTTC. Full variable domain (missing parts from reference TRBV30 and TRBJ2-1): SQTIHQWPATLVQPVGSPLSLECTVEGTSNPNLYWYRQAAGRGLQLLFYSVGIGQISSEVPQNLSASRPQDRQFILSSKKLLLSDSGFYLCAWSEPTGTTAGGQFFGPGTRLTVL.